A selection of T cell receptor beta chains follows, all from one sample in a study of blood T cell repertoires in COVID-19. TCRdb keeps only in-frame clones here, not all; method: immunoSEQ multiplex PCR. The data contain 300,000 to 450,000 clones, around 87% of them seen just once; the ten biggest clones take up 8.5% to 12%. Material for sequencing was peripheral blood. The source of these receptors is a woman aged 30 to 39 with COVID-19, enrolled during active disease. Both conserved end residues are part of each CDR3. Each record gives: V gene, J gene, clone size, D gene, CDR3 length, CDR3 DNA, CDR3 protein. D genes are given only for firm matches. Part of the rows lack a size; the others show once, few, many or a class for expanded clones.

>TRBV4-1|TRBJ1-2|.|TRBD1|15
TGCGCCAGCAGCCAAGATCAGGGACAGGGTCGTGGCTACACCTTC
CASSQDQGQGRGYTF
>TRBV29-1|TRBJ1-1|.|.|11
TGCAGCGTTGTACAGATTTCGATAACTTTCTTT
CSVVQISITFF
>TRBV12-5|TRBJ2-3|.|TRBD1|14
TGTGCTAGTGGTCCCGGGACAGGGGTAGATACGCAGTATTTT
CASGPGTGVDTQYF
>TRBV7-8|TRBJ1-1|.|.|14
TGTGCCAGCAGCTTAGCGGAGGGGACGACTGAAGCTTTCTTT
CASSLAEGTTEAFF
>TRBV11-2|TRBJ2-1|.|TRBD2|15
TGTGCCAGCAGCTTAATGGCGGGAGCTTACAATGAGCAGTTCTTC
CASSLMAGAYNEQFF
>TRBV6-5|TRBJ2-1|.|.|14
TGTGCCAGCAGTTATCTCCAGGGGTACAATGAGCAGTTCTTC
CASSYLQGYNEQFF
>TRBV6-5|TRBJ2-1|once|.|16
TGTGCCAGCAGTTACCACAGGCATCCCTTATACAATGAGCAGTTCTTC
CASSYHRHPLYNEQFF
>TRBV27|TRBJ2-5|.|.|14
TGTGCCAGCAGGCGAACCCAGGGTACGGAGACCCAGTACTTC
CASRRTQGTETQYF
>TRBV30|TRBJ1-3|.|TRBD1|13
TGTGCCGCGGACAGGGCAGCTGGAAACACCATATATTTT
CAADRAAGNTIYF
>TRBV4-3|TRBJ1-2|.|TRBD1|14
TGCGCCAGCAGCCATGCCGGGACAGGGGATGGCTACACCTTC
CASSHAGTGDGYTF
>TRBV5-4|TRBJ2-3|.|.|13
TGTGCCAGCAGCAGACTATACACAGATACGCAGTATTTT
CASSRLYTDTQYF
>TRBV7-3|TRBJ2-3|few|TRBD1|15
TGTGCCAGCAGCACCGACTCAGGGGGCGCAGATACGCAGTATTTT
CASSTDSGGADTQYF
>TRBV15|TRBJ2-3|.|TRBD2|16
TGTGCCACCAGCAGGAGACTAGCGGTCAGCACAGATACGCAGTATTTT
CATSRRLAVSTDTQYF
>TRBV5-4|TRBJ1-4|.|.|14
TGTGCCAGCAGCGAAACATCAACTAATGAAAAACTGTTTTTT
CASSETSTNEKLFF
>TRBV24-1|TRBJ1-5|once|.|17
TGTGCCACCAGTGGCGTCAGGGGTAAAGATAGCAATCAGCCCCAGCATTTT
CATSGVRGKDSNQPQHF
>TRBV4-2|TRBJ2-1|.|TRBD1|14
TGTGCCAGCAGCCAACGGACAGGAGACAATGAGCAGTTCTTC
CASSQRTGDNEQFF
>TRBV11-2|TRBJ2-1|.|TRBD2|14
TGTGCCAGCAGCCCTCTTAGCGGGAGCGGCGAGCAGTTCTTC
CASSPLSGSGEQFF
>TRBV11-2|TRBJ2-1|.|TRBD2|16
TGTGCCAGCAGCTTAGTAGGGACTAGCGGGAGCAGGGAGCAGTTCTTC
CASSLVGTSGSREQFF
>TRBV29-1|TRBJ2-7|.|.|14
TGCAGCGTCCTACCGGGACAACCTCAGGGCGAGCAGTACTTC
CSVLPGQPQGEQYF
>TRBV27|TRBJ1-3|.|TRBD1|16
TGTGCCAGCAGGCCCGCGGGACAGACCATAGGAAACACCATATATTTT
CASRPAGQTIGNTIYF
>TRBV28|TRBJ1-1|.|.|15
TGTGCCAGCAGTTCCCTCGACCGGGTGGTCACTGAAGCTTTCTTT
CASSSLDRVVTEAFF
>TRBV24-1|TRBJ2-1|.|TRBD2|17
TGTGCCACCAGTGGTATGGCTAGCGGGAGGGGGTACAATGAGCAGTTCTTC
CATSGMASGRGYNEQFF
>TRBV7-9|TRBJ2-2|few|.|12
TGTGCCAGCAGCTTATCGTCCGGGGAGCTGTTTTTT
CASSLSSGELFF
>TRBV9|TRBJ2-1|.|TRBD1|13
TGTGCCAGCAGCACGGGACAGAACAATGAGCAGTTCTTC
CASSTGQNNEQFF
>TRBV4-2|TRBJ2-5|.|TRBD2|16
TGTGCCAGCAGCCTCCCGGTAGGGAGGGCGGCCGAGACCCAGTACTTC
CASSLPVGRAAETQYF
>TRBV18|TRBJ2-5|.|TRBD1|14
TGTGCCAGCTCACCCGGGACAGGGATGGAGACCCAGTACTTC
CASSPGTGMETQYF
>TRBV28|TRBJ2-1|.|.|12
TGTGCCAGCACAGACTCCTACAATGAGCAGTTCTTC
CASTDSYNEQFF
>TRBV12-3/TRBV12-4|TRBJ2-2|.|.|13
TGTGCCAGCACTAGGGGAAGCACCGGGGAGCTGTTTTTT
CASTRGSTGELFF
>TRBV10-3|TRBJ2-1|.|TRBD1|15
TGTGCCATCAGTGAACGGGACAGGATTTACAATGAGCAGTTCTTC
CAISERDRIYNEQFF
>TRBV5-8|TRBJ2-1|.|TRBD2|15
TGTGCCAGCAGCTTGAATAGCGGGTCTTACAATGAGCAGTTCTTC
CASSLNSGSYNEQFF
>TRBV6-5|TRBJ1-3|.|.|13
TGTGCCAGCACCCGGGGCTCTGGAAACACCATATATTTT
CASTRGSGNTIYF